This T cell receptor (beta chain) comes out of a study of a mutant IDH1 vaccine in newly diagnosed glioma. Study summary: Beforehand, treatment had been radiotherapy, temozolomide, or both; the majority received both.

TCRdb's copy holds only in-frame clones and misses some; the assay was immunoSEQ multiplex PCR. Of more than 80,000 clones listed, about four fifths are singletons. Only a few counts were recorded for this clone. Germline V gene data show CDR1 as LNHNV and CDR2 as YYDKDF (reference sequence). The CDR3 runs 13 residues. V lost 0 bases and J 8 bases, leaving 10 bases between the germline ends. Noted time point: baseline, week 1 (first vaccination visit). Treatment described: pre-vaccination baseline after standard-of-care therapy. This receptor was taken from a woman aged 45 to 65 with glioma. The sample here was PBMCs, taken from a glioma patient treated with radiotherapy, temozolomide or both. The chain links TRBV15 to TRBJ1-2; D gene uncertain. This chain's CDR3 is CATSRDMGYGYTF. The CDR3 DNA sequence: TGTGCCACCAGCAGAGATATGGGGTACGGCTACACCTTC.